The T cell receptor beta chain under discussion was sequenced for a study of blood T cell repertoires in COVID-19. The overall study: Researchers got acute and convalescent COVID-19 samples from the United States, Italy and Spain.

TCRdb's table, derived via immunoSEQ multiplex PCR, lists solely in-frame clones and lacks some. The sample has about 74,000 clones; under 95% are singletons. The germline CDR1 and CDR2 sequences are SEHNR and FQNEAQ (reference sequence). Between the trimmed V and J ends, which lost 9 bases and 0 bases, there was a span of 15 bases. The CDR3 extends over 14 amino acids. The chain joins TRBV7-9 to TRBJ2-7; D possibly corresponds to TRBD1 (6 bases). The receptor's source is a human donor in a cohort sampled during active COVID-19. Source material: peripheral blood. This CDR3 reads CASGRTDSSYEQYF. CDR3 in DNA: TGTGCCAGTGGGAGAACGGACAGCTCCTACGAGCAGTACTTC.